Sequencing of this TCR beta chain was carried out in a study of CXCR3-negative and CXCR3-positive naive CD8 T cells. 5' RACE that incorporated UMI labels was used to prepare the TRB cDNA libraries. From its re-call of the 5' RACE reads, TCRdb lists each CDR3 protein once, without DNA. The sample shows some 140,000 distinct CDR3 sequences, and approximately 0.5% sits with its ten largest clones. Regarding the study as a whole: Cryopreservation partially lowered CXCR3 expression, so most assays used fresh PBMCs. TCR strength was inferred from TRB CDR3 properties, while surface CD5 was comparable between naive subsets. CXCR3-positive naive cells carried more hydrophobic TRB CDR3s than CXCR3-negative naive cells did.

Triplicate sorts, 250,000 to 350,000 cells apiece, were made for each CD8+ T cell subset. CDR1 MGHRA and CDR2 YSYEKL come from the germline V gene. CDR3 size: 17 residues. Of note for this clonotype: What it binds is unknown.

Sequenced input: naive CXCR3+ CD8+ T cells from blood. Noted subset: CD45RO-CCR7+CD27+CD95- naive CD8+ T cells expressing CXCR3 (TNR3+). The origin of this receptor is a human donor in good health. Some clones in this sample may be carry-over from other donors' samples. The rearrangement joins TRBV4-1 to TRBJ2-1; as DNA is missing, the TRBD2 call by TCRdb cannot be tested. The CDR3 loop is CASSQTSSVVSKNEQFF.